Here is one T cell receptor (beta chain) with its context. This specimen comes from a study of technical replicates of blood from a few donors. Assay used: immunoSEQ multiplex PCR; TCRdb lists only in-frame clones, some missing. The sample has approximately 50,000 clones, 95% to 97% seen once. CDR3 length: 14 amino acids. Germline V lookup: CDR1 ENHRY, CDR2 SYGVKD. V lost 4 bases and J 5 bases, leaving 14 bases between the germline ends. This TCR came from a human donor in good health. Sequences were obtained from T cells isolated from PBMCs. This chain uses TRBV10-3 with TRBJ1-2; D is unresolved. CDR3 in DNA: TGTGCCATCAGTGCGGCCTGGGAGGGATATGGCTACACCTTC. Amino acids: CAISAAWEGYGYTF.